What follows are 5 T cell receptor beta chains derived from one specimen sequenced in a study of cytomegalovirus exposure and HLA in healthy donors (dated by TCRdb to between 2016 and 2019). The library was built by means of the immunoSEQ multiplex PCR assay. For the multiplex PCR, a mixture combining 60 forward primers for TCR Vbeta segments and 13 reverse primers for TCR Jbeta segments was used. TCRdb took over this immuneACCESS table, retaining in-frame rearrangements with V and J assigned. Such tables are incomplete; in checked studies, under half of the missing clones stem from an unresolved V gene, and the remainder is unexplained. The sample yields around 180,000 clones; around 80% were counted once. The top ten clones comprise roughly 1.4% of the sample. The sequenced sample was PBMCs. These receptor sequences come from a woman aged 25 to 39 in good health and CMV-seropositive.

The V call is TRBV28, the J call TRBJ2-7, with 10 bases fitting TRBD2. CDR3 size: 13 residues. V was clipped by 10 bases and J by 6 bases; unmatched bases: 9. Germline V gives CDR1 MDHEN, CDR2 SYDVKM. CDR3 region: CAIRASGSGEQYF. The CDR3 DNA sequence: TGTGCCATACGGGCTAGCGGGAGTGGCGAGCAGTACTTC.

The chain links TRBV20-1 to TRBJ2-7, with D perhaps matching TRBD1 (5 bases). From germline, CDR1 is DFQATT and CDR2 SNEGSKA (reference sequence). This CDR3 is 11 amino acids long. V shed 3 bases and J shed 4 bases, with 7 bases lying between them. CDR3 region: CSASRAYEQYF. As DNA, the CDR3 is TGCAGTGCTAGCAGGGCTTACGAGCAGTACTTC.

This sequence joins TRBV29-1 and TRBJ2-1; 8 bases match TRBD1. J gave up 7 bases and V 4 bases, and 9 bases lay outside the gene matches. The V gene's germline CDR1 is SQVTM and CDR2 ANQGSEA. This CDR3 region has 14 residues. The CDR3 region has the DNA TGCAGCGTTGCCCGGACAGGGCGTGAGAATGAGCAGTTCTTC. Translated, it gives CSVARTGRENEQFF.

This clone has more than one count but fewer than ten. The chain combines TRBV4-1 with TRBJ1-2; 9 nucleotides agree with TRBD1. V shed 1 base, J shed 8 bases, and the junction held 5 bases outside the gene matches. Germline V gene lookup returns CDR1 MGHRA and CDR2 YSYEKL. The CDR3 totals 14 residues. CDR3 region: CASSQAPGQGGYTF. CDR3 DNA sequence: TGCGCCAGCAGCCAAGCCCCTGGACAGGGGGGCTACACCTTC.

This clone was seen just once. This sequence joins TRBV15 and TRBJ1-5; D gene uncertain. The germline V gene has CDR1 LNHNV and CDR2 YYDKDF (reference sequence). V was shortened by 6 bases and J by 2 bases, with 14 bases between the two germline ends. The CDR3 extends over 15 amino acids. The CDR3 region is CATRRNRDGNQPQHF. The CDR3, as DNA: TGTGCCACCAGAAGAAACCGGGATGGCAATCAGCCCCAGCATTTT.